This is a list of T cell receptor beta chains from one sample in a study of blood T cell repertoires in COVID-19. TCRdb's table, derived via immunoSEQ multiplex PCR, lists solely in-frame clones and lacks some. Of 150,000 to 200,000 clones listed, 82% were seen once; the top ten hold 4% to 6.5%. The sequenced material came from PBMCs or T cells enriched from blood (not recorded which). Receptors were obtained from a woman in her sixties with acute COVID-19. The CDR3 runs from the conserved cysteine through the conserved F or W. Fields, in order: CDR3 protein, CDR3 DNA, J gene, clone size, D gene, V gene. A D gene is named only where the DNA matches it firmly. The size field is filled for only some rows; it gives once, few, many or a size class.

CDR3 protein: CAISDYGQVRNTGELFF
CDR3 DNA: TGTGCCATCAGTGACTATGGACAGGTTAGGAACACCGGGGAGCTGTTTTTT
J gene: TRBJ2-2
clone size: -
D gene: TRBD1
V gene: TRBV10-3

CDR3 protein: CASSLSGTRSTDTQYF
CDR3 DNA: TGCGCCAGCAGCTTGTCCGGGACTAGAAGCACAGATACGCAGTATTTT
J gene: TRBJ2-3
clone size: -
D gene: TRBD2
V gene: TRBV5-1

CDR3 protein: CASSLFYRGRNNEQFF
CDR3 DNA: TGCGCCAGCAGCCTGTTTTACAGGGGGCGAAACAATGAGCAGTTCTTC
J gene: TRBJ2-1
clone size: -
D gene: TRBD1
V gene: TRBV5-1

CDR3 protein: CASSHRTGRTNEKLFF
CDR3 DNA: TGTGCCAGCAGCCACCGGACAGGTCGAACTAATGAAAAACTGTTTTTT
J gene: TRBJ1-4
clone size: -
D gene: TRBD1
V gene: TRBV3-1/TRBV3-2

CDR3 protein: CASSSGGEKYNEQFF
CDR3 DNA: TGTGCCAGCAGCTCGGGGGGGGAAAAATACAATGAGCAGTTCTTC
J gene: TRBJ2-1
clone size: few
D gene: TRBD2
V gene: TRBV7-2

CDR3 protein: CASSYLTGGVFHF
CDR3 DNA: TGTGCCAGCAGTTACTTGACAGGGGGCGTTTTCCACTTT
J gene: TRBJ1-6
clone size: -
D gene: TRBD1
V gene: TRBV6-2/TRBV6-3

CDR3 protein: CASSLGSSALAKNIQYF
CDR3 DNA: TGTGCCAGCAGTTTAGGGTCTAGCGCGCTAGCCAAAAACATTCAGTACTTC
J gene: TRBJ2-4
clone size: -
D gene: -
V gene: TRBV28

CDR3 protein: CASSLDLGGFRRELFF
CDR3 DNA: TGTGCCAGCAGCTTAGATCTTGGGGGGTTCAGAAGGGAGCTGTTTTTT
J gene: TRBJ2-2
clone size: once
D gene: -
V gene: TRBV11-3

CDR3 protein: CASSRQGPSYGYTF
CDR3 DNA: TGTGCCAGCAGCAGACAGGGCCCTAGCTATGGCTACACCTTC
J gene: TRBJ1-2
clone size: -
D gene: -
V gene: TRBV21-1

CDR3 protein: CASSPRGGDEKLFF
CDR3 DNA: TGTGCCAGCAGCCCTAGGGGGGGAGATGAAAAACTGTTTTTT
J gene: TRBJ1-4
clone size: few
D gene: -
V gene: TRBV11-2

CDR3 protein: CASSQGAGPYEQYF
CDR3 DNA: TGTGCCAGCAGCCAAGGGGCAGGTCCCTACGAGCAGTACTTC
J gene: TRBJ2-7
clone size: -
D gene: -
V gene: TRBV14

CDR3 protein: CASSVGQLGGNQPQHF
CDR3 DNA: TGCGCCAGCAGCGTCGGACAGTTGGGGGGCAATCAGCCCCAGCATTTT
J gene: TRBJ1-5
clone size: -
D gene: -
V gene: TRBV5-1

CDR3 protein: CASSELTGGQPQHF
CDR3 DNA: TGTGCCAGCAGTGAATTGACGGGAGGTCAGCCCCAGCATTTT
J gene: TRBJ1-5
clone size: few
D gene: -
V gene: TRBV25-1

CDR3 protein: CASSLSSRGNSPLHF
CDR3 DNA: TGTGCCAGCAGTTTATCGTCCCGGGGTAATTCACCCCTCCACTTT
J gene: TRBJ1-6
clone size: -
D gene: -
V gene: TRBV27

CDR3 protein: CASSLGLAGGYNEQFF
CDR3 DNA: TGTGCCAGCAGCCTGGGACTAGCGGGAGGATACAATGAGCAGTTCTTC
J gene: TRBJ2-1
clone size: -
D gene: TRBD2
V gene: TRBV5-4

CDR3 protein: CASSSKAGASYEQYF
CDR3 DNA: TGCGCCAGCAGCTCCAAGGCGGGGGCCTCCTACGAGCAGTACTTC
J gene: TRBJ2-7
clone size: once
D gene: -
V gene: TRBV5-1

CDR3 protein: CASTGDTPKGYTF
CDR3 DNA: TGTGCCAGTACCGGGGACACACCGAAAGGCTACACCTTC
J gene: TRBJ1-2
clone size: -
D gene: -
V gene: TRBV19

CDR3 protein: CASSQDDFSVSAIETQYF
CDR3 DNA: TGTGCCAGCAGCCAAGATGACTTCAGTGTGTCGGCGATAGAGACCCAGTACTTC
J gene: TRBJ2-5
clone size: large
D gene: -
V gene: TRBV3-1/TRBV3-2

CDR3 protein: CASTRGGAVGNTIYF
CDR3 DNA: TGTGCCAGTACTCGGGGAGGGGCAGTTGGAAACACCATATATTTT
J gene: TRBJ1-3
clone size: -
D gene: -
V gene: TRBV19

CDR3 protein: CASSFVGALAGRSNTGELFF
CDR3 DNA: TGTGCCAGCAGCTTTGTGGGGGCACTAGCGGGGCGGTCGAACACCGGGGAGCTGTTTTTT
J gene: TRBJ2-2
clone size: -
D gene: TRBD2
V gene: TRBV5-8

CDR3 protein: CASVGEANSPLHF
CDR3 DNA: TGTGCGAGCGTGGGGGAGGCTAATTCACCCCTCCACTTT
J gene: TRBJ1-6
clone size: -
D gene: -
V gene: TRBV2

CDR3 protein: CASSQVPGTKNIQYF
CDR3 DNA: TGCGCCAGCAGCCAAGTTCCGGGAACCAAAAACATTCAGTACTTC
J gene: TRBJ2-4
clone size: -
D gene: -
V gene: TRBV4-3

CDR3 protein: CASSSTRGADYGYTF
CDR3 DNA: TGTGCCAGCAGCTCAACCCGGGGGGCCGACTATGGCTACACCTTC
J gene: TRBJ1-2
clone size: -
D gene: -
V gene: TRBV7-9

CDR3 protein: CASSAGGCGYTF
CDR3 DNA: TGCGCCAGCAGTGCGGGGGGCTGTGGCTACACCTTC
J gene: TRBJ1-2
clone size: -
D gene: -
V gene: TRBV10-1

CDR3 protein: CASSPAGEPEAFF
CDR3 DNA: TGCGCCAGCAGCCCGGCAGGGGAACCTGAAGCTTTCTTT
J gene: TRBJ1-1
clone size: -
D gene: -
V gene: TRBV5-1

CDR3 protein: CASSQDRTGFSPLHF
CDR3 DNA: TGCGCCAGCAGCCAAGACAGGACAGGGTTTTCACCCCTCCACTTT
J gene: TRBJ1-6
clone size: -
D gene: TRBD1
V gene: TRBV4-3

CDR3 protein: CASSLPGQSGYTF
CDR3 DNA: TGTGCCAGCAGCTTACCCGGACAGTCTGGCTACACCTTC
J gene: TRBJ1-2
clone size: -
D gene: -
V gene: TRBV5-4

CDR3 protein: CASSQGGLAGRETQYF
CDR3 DNA: TGCGCCAGCAGCCAGGGGGGACTAGCGGGGCGGGAGACCCAGTACTTC
J gene: TRBJ2-5
clone size: -
D gene: TRBD2
V gene: TRBV4-1

CDR3 protein: CASSRRTGQGFGYTF
CDR3 DNA: TGTGCCAGCAGCCGCCGCACAGGACAGGGATTCGGCTACACCTTC
J gene: TRBJ1-2
clone size: -
D gene: TRBD1
V gene: TRBV3-1/TRBV3-2

CDR3 protein: CASSWTSGSSYEQYF
CDR3 DNA: TGTGCCAGCAGCTGGACTAGCGGGAGTTCCTACGAGCAGTACTTC
J gene: TRBJ2-7
clone size: -
D gene: TRBD2
V gene: TRBV7-9

CDR3 protein: CASSQAIYGYTF
CDR3 DNA: TGTGCCAGCAGCCAAGCCATCTATGGCTACACCTTC
J gene: TRBJ1-2
clone size: -
D gene: -
V gene: TRBV14

CDR3 protein: CASSPGTEYGYTF
CDR3 DNA: TGTGCCAGCAGCCCAGGGACAGAATATGGCTACACCTTC
J gene: TRBJ1-2
clone size: -
D gene: TRBD1
V gene: TRBV12-3/TRBV12-4

CDR3 protein: CASSESGGGETQYF
CDR3 DNA: TGCGCCAGCAGTGAGTCCGGGGGAGGTGAGACCCAGTACTTC
J gene: TRBJ2-5
clone size: -
D gene: -
V gene: TRBV10-1